Presented here are 11 T cell receptor beta chains from one specimen sequenced in a study of blood T cell repertoires in COVID-19. The data were produced by immunoSEQ multiplex PCR, yet TCRdb's version contains in-frame clones alone and is incomplete. This table holds approximately 230,000 clones, roughly 82% found once. Source material: peripheral blood. The source of these receptors is a woman older than 75 with active or convalescent COVID-19.

This chain connects TRBV11-3 to TRBJ2-1; D not certain. Germline CDR1 reads SGHNT; CDR2 reads YENEEA. The CDR3 runs 12 residues. Trimming shortened V by 2 bases and J by 6 bases, and 5 bases separated the two germline ends. Here the CDR3 DNA reads TGTGCCAGCAGCTTAAATAGCAATGAGCAGTTCTTC. This codes for CASSLNSNEQFF.

This chain connects TRBV19 to TRBJ1-6; TRBD1 might be the D (6 bases). The CDR3 has 14 residues. Germline CDR1 LNHDA, CDR2 SQIVND (reference sequence). The germline V and J ends were trimmed by 5 bases and 9 bases, with 14 bases remaining between them. CDR3 bases: TGTGCCAGTAGTTCTACAGGGAATGGTTCACCCCTCCACTTT. Translated: CASSSTGNGSPLHF.

The CDR3, as DNA: TGTGCCAGCAGCCCTCGGTGGGGGGACGAGCAGTACTTC. Translated, it gives CASSPRWGDEQYF. The chain combines TRBV11-3 with TRBJ2-7; D is possibly TRBD2 (6 bases). The V gene lost 5 bases and the J gene lost 5 bases, with 13 bases spanning the gap. Germline V lookup: CDR1 SGHNT, CDR2 YENEEA. CDR3 length: 13 amino acids.

V gene TRBV11-2 combines with J gene TRBJ1-1, with D possibly matching TRBD1 (5 bases). V shed 8 bases and J shed 1 base, with 17 bases lying between them. CDR3 length: 15 residues. Germline loops: CDR1 SGHAT, CDR2 FQNNGV. CDR3 sequence: CASHSGGYSNTEAFF. CDR3 coding DNA: TGTGCCAGCCATAGCGGGGGGTACTCGAACACTGAAGCTTTCTTT.

There are a few counts of this clone. V is TRBV6-1 and J is TRBJ1-1; D call uncertain. The length of the CDR3 is 15 residues. Trimming took 1 base from V and 4 from J, leaving 13 bases between them. Germline-derived CDR1 and CDR2 are MNHNS and SASEGT. CDR3 residues: CASSEGPGSLTEAFF. The CDR3 nucleotides are TGTGCCAGCAGTGAAGGCCCGGGGAGCCTCACTGAAGCTTTCTTT.

The table lists this clone with a count of one. The chain joins TRBV28 to TRBJ1-2; 9 nucleotides agree with TRBD1. Germline V gene lookup returns CDR1 MDHEN and CDR2 SYDVKM. The CDR3 consists of 17 residues. The junction had 17 bases not matched to a gene; V was cut back by 4 bases and J by 8 bases. The CDR3 protein is CASSSSTGGGSVGGYTF. CDR3 nucleotide sequence: TGTGCCAGCAGTTCATCGACAGGGGGTGGATCGGTGGGAGGCTACACCTTC.

The V and J genes are TRBV3-1 (or the pseudogene TRBV3-2) and TRBJ1-5; TRBD1 aligns across 7 bases. CDR1 is LGHDT, CDR2 YNNKEL, per germline (reference sequence). Losses at the gene ends were 4 bases for V and 7 bases for J; bases not matched to a gene: 7. The CDR3 runs to 14 residues. The CDR3: CASSLGTARQPQHF. In DNA form, the CDR3 reads TGTGCCAGCAGCCTAGGGACAGCAAGACAGCCCCAGCATTTT.

This clone has just one count. The genes are TRBV3-1 (or the pseudogene TRBV3-2) and TRBJ2-3; 10 bases fit TRBD2. The CDR3 spans 18 residues. V was clipped by 6 bases and J by 4 bases; unmatched bases: 16. CDR1 and CDR2 (germline): LGHDT, YNNKEL (reference sequence). The CDR3 region is CASRQGELAGSPADTQYF. The CDR3 bases are TGTGCCAGCAGGCAGGGGGAACTAGCGGGGAGTCCAGCAGATACGCAGTATTTT.

This clone was observed once. The genes are TRBV11-3 and TRBJ2-1, with D perhaps TRBD1 (7 bases). V dropped 5 bases and J dropped 4 bases, with 18 bases sitting between them. The CDR3 is made up of 16 amino acids. Germline V gives CDR1 SGHNT, CDR2 YENEEA. In DNA form, the CDR3 reads TGTGCCAGCAGCCGCCGGGGGACAGATCTTTACAATGAGCAGTTCTTC. Translating it yields CASSRRGTDLYNEQFF.

This clone appeared a few times. The chain has TRBV2 and TRBJ1-2, with D possibly matching TRBD1 (5 bases). The length of the CDR3 is 14 residues. V was shortened by 4 bases and J by 6 bases, with 15 bases between the two germline ends. Germline V gene lookup returns CDR1 SNHLY and CDR2 FYNNEI. The CDR3 protein is CASSVGTPSDGYTF. CDR3 sequence (DNA): TGTGCCAGCAGTGTTGGGACTCCGTCGGATGGCTACACCTTC. The whole variable domain, filled in from reference TRBV2 and TRBJ1-2, reads EPEVTQTPSHQVTQMGQEVILRCVPISNHLYFYWYRQILGQKVEFLVSFYNNEISEKSEIFDDQFSVERPDGSNFTLKIRSTKLEDSAMYFCASSVGTPSDGYTFGSGTRLTVV.

V gene TRBV19 combines with J gene TRBJ2-1; 7 bases are a match to TRBD2. This CDR3 region has 17 residues. J gave up 1 base and V 5 bases, and 11 bases lay outside the gene matches. Germline CDR1 LNHDA, CDR2 SQIVND (reference sequence). CDR3 residues: CASSPRRDGGSYNEQFF. In nucleotides, the CDR3 is TGTGCCAGTAGTCCACGCCGCGACGGGGGGTCCTACAATGAGCAGTTCTTC.